Only a few counts were recorded for the clone carrying this TCR beta chain. Its specificity is unknown. CDR1 MNHNS and CDR2 SASEGT come from the germline V gene. After removal of 6 bases from V and 1 base from J, the junction contained 9 bases not matched to a gene. The CDR3 has 17 residues. Every one of the donors was a healthy Caucasian. This sample was included in a study of identical twins. Study-wide results and caveats: Those out-of-frame alpha sequences shared by twins showed an excess of low generation probability. Models predicted too little out-of-frame TCR alpha sharing in monozygotic twins.

Addition of a universal primer site occurred through template switching, and cDNA carried unique molecular identifiers. A single record per CDR3 protein comes from TCRdb applying MiXCR to the 5' RACE reads. The sample yields a few hundred thousand distinct CDR3 sequences, around an eighth seen once. In addition, the sample was reused for a study of yellow fever vaccine responses in identical twins.

Specimen: CD4+ T cells sorted from blood. This TCR derives from a woman under 30 in good health. The chain joins TRBV6-1 to TRBJ2-2; 9 nucleotides line up with TRBD1. CDR3 amino acids: CASSRTMGQGNTGELFF. The CDR3 DNA is TGTGCCAGCAGCCGAACCATGGGACAGGGGAACACCGGGGAGCTGTTTTTT.